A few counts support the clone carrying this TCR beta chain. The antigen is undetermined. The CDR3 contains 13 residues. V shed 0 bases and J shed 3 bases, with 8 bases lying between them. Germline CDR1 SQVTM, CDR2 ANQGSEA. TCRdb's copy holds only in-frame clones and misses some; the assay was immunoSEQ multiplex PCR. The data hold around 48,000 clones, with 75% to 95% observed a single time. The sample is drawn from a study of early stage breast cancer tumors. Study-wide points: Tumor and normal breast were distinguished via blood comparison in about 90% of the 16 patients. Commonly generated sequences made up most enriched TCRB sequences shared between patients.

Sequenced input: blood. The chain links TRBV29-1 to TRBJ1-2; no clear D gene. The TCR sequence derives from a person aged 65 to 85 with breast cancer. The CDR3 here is CSVEETTHYGYTF. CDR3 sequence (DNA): TGCAGCGTTGAAGAGACTACCCACTATGGCTACACCTTC. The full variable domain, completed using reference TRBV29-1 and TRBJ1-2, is SAVISQKPSRDICQRGTSLTIQCQVDSQVTMMFWYRQQPGQSLTLIATANQGSEATYESGFVIDKFPISRPNLTFSTLTVSNMSPEDSSIYLCSVEETTHYGYTFGSGTRLTVV.